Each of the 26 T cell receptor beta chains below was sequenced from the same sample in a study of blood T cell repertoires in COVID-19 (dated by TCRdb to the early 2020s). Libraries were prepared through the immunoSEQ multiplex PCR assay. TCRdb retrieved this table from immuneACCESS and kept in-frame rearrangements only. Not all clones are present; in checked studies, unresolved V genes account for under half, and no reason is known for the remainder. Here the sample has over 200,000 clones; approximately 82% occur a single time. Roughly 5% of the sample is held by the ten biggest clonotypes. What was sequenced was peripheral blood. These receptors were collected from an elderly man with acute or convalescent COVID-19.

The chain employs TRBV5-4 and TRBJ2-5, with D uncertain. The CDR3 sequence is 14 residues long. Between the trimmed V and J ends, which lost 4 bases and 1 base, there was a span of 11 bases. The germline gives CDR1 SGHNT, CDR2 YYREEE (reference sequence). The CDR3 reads CASSPDTTQETQYF. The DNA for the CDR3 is TGTGCCAGCAGCCCCGACACAACCCAAGAGACCCAGTACTTC.

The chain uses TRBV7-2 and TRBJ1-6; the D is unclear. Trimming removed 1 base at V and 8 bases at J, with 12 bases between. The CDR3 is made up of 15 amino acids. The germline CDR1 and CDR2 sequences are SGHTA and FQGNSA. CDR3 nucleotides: TGTGCCAGCAGCTTAGTGAGAGGCGCTGATTCACCCCTCCACTTT. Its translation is CASSLVRGADSPLHF.

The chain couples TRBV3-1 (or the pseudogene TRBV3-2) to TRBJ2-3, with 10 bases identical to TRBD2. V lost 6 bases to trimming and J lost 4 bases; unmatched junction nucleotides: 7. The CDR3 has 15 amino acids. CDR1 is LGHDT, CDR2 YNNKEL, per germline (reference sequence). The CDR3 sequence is CASRLAGAGPDTQYF. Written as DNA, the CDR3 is TGTGCCAGCAGGCTAGCGGGGGCCGGGCCAGATACGCAGTATTTT.

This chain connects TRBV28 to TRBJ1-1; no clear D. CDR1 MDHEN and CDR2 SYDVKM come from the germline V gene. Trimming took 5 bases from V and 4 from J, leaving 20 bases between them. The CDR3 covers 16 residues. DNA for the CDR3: TGTGCCAGCAGTCCCCGACGGAGCTCCTTGGGCACTGAAGCTTTCTTT. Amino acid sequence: CASSPRRSSLGTEAFF.

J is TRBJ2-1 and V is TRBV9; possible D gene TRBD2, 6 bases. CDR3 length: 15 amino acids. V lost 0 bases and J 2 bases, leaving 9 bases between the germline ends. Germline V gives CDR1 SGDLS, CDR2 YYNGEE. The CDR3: CASSVEAGAYNEQFF. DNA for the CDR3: TGTGCCAGCAGCGTAGAAGCGGGCGCCTACAATGAGCAGTTCTTC.

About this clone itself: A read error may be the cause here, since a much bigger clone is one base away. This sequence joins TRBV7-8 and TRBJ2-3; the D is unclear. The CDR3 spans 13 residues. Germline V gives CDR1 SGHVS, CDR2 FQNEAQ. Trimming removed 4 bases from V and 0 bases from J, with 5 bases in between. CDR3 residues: CASSSTSTDTQYF. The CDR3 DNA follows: TGTGCCAGCAGCTCCACTAGCACAGATACGCAGTATTTT.

CDR3 protein: CASSIPLAGSYNEQFF. The CDR3 DNA follows: TGTGCCAGTAGTATTCCACTAGCGGGTTCGTACAATGAGCAGTTCTTC. The genes are TRBV19 and TRBJ2-1, with 9 nucleotides matching TRBD2. The CDR3 extends over 16 amino acids. The V gene end was trimmed by 3 bases and the J gene end by 4 bases; junction bases not matched to a gene: 7. Germline CDR1 LNHDA, CDR2 SQIVND (reference sequence).

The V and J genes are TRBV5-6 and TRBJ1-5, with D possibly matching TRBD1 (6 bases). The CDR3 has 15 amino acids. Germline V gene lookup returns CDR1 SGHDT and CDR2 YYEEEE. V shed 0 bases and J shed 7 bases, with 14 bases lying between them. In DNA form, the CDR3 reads TGTGCCAGCAGCTTGGAGGGGGGGGCCGAACAGCCCCAGCATTTT. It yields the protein CASSLEGGAEQPQHF.

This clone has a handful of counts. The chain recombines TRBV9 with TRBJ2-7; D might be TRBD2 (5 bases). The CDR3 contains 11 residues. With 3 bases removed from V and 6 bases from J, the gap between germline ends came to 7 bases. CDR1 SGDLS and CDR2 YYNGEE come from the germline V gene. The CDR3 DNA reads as TGTGCCAGCAGCGCAGGAGGCGAGCAGTACTTC. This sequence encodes CASSAGGEQYF.

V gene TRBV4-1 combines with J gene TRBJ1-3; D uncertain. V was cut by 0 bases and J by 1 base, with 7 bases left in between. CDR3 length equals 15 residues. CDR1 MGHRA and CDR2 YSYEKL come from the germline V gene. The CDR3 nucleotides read TGCGCCAGCAGCCAAGAACCGGGGTCTGGAAACACCATATATTTT. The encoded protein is CASSQEPGSGNTIYF.

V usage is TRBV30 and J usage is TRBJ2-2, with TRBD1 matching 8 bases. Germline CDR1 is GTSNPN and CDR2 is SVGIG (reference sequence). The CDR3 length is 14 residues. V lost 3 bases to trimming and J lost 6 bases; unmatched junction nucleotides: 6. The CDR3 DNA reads TGTGCCTGGAGCATCTCACAGGGGGCCGGGGAGCTGTTTTTT. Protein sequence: CAWSISQGAGELFF.

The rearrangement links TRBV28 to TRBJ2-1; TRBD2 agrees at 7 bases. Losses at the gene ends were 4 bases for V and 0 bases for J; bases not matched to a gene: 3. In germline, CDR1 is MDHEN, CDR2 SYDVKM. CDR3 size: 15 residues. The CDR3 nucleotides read TGTGCCAGCAGTTCGCGGGAGAGCTCCTACAATGAGCAGTTCTTC. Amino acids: CASSSRESSYNEQFF.

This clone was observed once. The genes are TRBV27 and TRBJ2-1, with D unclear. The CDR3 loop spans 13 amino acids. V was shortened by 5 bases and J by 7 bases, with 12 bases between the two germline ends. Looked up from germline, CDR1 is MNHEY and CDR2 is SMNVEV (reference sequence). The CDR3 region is CASSPRYLNEQFF. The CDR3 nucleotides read TGTGCCAGCAGTCCCAGGTACCTTAATGAGCAGTTCTTC.

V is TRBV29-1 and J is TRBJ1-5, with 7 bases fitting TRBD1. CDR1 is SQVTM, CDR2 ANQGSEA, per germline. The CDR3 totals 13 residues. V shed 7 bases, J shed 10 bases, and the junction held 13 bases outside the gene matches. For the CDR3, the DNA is TGCAGCGCCAAAGACAGGGACCTAGGTCCCCAGCATTTT. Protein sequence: CSAKDRDLGPQHF.

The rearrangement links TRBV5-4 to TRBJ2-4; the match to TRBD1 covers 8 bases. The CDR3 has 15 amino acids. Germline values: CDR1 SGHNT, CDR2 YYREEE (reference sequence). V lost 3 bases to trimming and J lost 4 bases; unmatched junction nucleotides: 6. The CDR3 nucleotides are TGTGCCAGCAGCTCCCCACAGGGGGATAAAAACATTCAGTACTTC. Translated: CASSSPQGDKNIQYF.

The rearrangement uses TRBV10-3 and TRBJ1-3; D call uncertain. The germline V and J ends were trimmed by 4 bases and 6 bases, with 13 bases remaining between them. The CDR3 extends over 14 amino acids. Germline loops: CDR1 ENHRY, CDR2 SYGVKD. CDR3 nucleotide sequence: TGTGCCATCAGTGGCGGGGAAATGGCAAACACCATATATTTT. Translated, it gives CAISGGEMANTIYF.

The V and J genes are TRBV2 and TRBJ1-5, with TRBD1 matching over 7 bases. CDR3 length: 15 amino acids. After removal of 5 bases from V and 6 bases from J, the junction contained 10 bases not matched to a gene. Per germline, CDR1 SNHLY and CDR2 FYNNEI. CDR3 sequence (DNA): TGTGCCAGCAGTACGGACAGGTTTGGTGGTCAGCCCCAGCATTTT. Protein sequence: CASSTDRFGGQPQHF.

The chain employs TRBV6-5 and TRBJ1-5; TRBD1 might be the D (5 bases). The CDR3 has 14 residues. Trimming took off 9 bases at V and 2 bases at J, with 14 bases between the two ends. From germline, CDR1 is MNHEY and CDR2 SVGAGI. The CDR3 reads CASTQGFGNQPQHF. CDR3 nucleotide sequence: TGTGCCAGTACTCAGGGTTTTGGCAATCAGCCCCAGCATTTT.

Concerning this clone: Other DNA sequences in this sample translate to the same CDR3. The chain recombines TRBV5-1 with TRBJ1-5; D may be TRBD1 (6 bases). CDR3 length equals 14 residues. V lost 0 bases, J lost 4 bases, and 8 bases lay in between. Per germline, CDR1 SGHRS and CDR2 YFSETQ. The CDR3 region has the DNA TGCGCCAGCAGCTTGGGGACAGAGAATCAGCCCCAGCATTTT. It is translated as CASSLGTENQPQHF.

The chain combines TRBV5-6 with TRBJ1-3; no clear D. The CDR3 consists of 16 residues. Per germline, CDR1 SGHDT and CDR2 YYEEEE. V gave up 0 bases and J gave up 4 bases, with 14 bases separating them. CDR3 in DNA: TGTGCCAGCAGCTTGGAGTCAGGCAGCCTCGGAAACACCATATATTTT. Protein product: CASSLESGSLGNTIYF.

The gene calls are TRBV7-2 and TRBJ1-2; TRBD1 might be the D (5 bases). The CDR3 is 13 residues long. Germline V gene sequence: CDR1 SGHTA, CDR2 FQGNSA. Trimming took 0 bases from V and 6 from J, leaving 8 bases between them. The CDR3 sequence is CASSLATGDGYTF. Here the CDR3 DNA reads TGTGCCAGCAGCTTAGCGACGGGGGATGGCTACACCTTC.

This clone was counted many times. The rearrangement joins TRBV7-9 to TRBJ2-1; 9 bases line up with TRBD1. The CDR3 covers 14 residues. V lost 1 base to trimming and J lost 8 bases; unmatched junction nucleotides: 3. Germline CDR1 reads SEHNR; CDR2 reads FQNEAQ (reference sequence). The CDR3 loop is CASSLGTGGHEQFF. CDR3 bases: TGTGCCAGCAGCTTAGGAACAGGGGGCCATGAGCAGTTCTTC.

The CDR3 DNA is TGTGCCAGCAGTAATCCCGGGACAGGGGAATATGGCTACACCTTC. It yields the protein CASSNPGTGEYGYTF. The chain recombines TRBV6-5 with TRBJ1-2, with TRBD1 identical over 10 bases. The CDR3 contains 15 residues. The V and J ends lost 5 bases and 5 bases, in that order; junction bases with no gene match: 8. Germline V gene data show CDR1 as MNHEY and CDR2 as SVGAGI.

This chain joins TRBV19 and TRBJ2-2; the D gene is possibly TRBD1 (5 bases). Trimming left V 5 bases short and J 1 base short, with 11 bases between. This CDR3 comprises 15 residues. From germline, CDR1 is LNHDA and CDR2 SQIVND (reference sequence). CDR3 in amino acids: CASSQGRMNTGELFF. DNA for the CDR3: TGTGCCAGTAGTCAGGGCAGGATGAACACCGGGGAGCTGTTTTTT.

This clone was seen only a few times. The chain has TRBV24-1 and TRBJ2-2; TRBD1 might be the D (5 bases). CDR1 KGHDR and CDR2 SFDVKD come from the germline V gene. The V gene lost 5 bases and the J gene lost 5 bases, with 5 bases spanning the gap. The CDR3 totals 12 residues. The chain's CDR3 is CATSGTTGELFF. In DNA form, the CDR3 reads TGTGCCACCAGTGGGACAACCGGGGAGCTGTTTTTT.

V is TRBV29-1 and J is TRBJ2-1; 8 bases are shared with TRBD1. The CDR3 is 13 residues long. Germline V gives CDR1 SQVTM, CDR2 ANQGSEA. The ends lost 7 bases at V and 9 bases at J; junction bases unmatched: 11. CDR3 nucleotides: TGCAGCGCCGAATCGCAGGGGGCGGGTGAGCAGTTCTTC. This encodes CSAESQGAGEQFF.